This T cell receptor beta chain was documented in a study of T cell responses to AZD1222 COVID-19 vaccine. The CDR3 is 15 residues long. Germline CDR1 is LNHDA and CDR2 is SQIVND (reference sequence). V was clipped by 5 bases and J by 6 bases; unmatched bases: 8. Libraries were prepared by immunoSEQ multiplex PCR; TCRdb keeps only in-frame clonotypes and omits some of them. The sample holds about 180,000 clones; around nine tenths are singletons and the top ten take approximately 7.7%. This chain links TRBV19 with TRBJ1-2; 11 bases are a match to TRBD1. Sequenced here: peripheral blood, sampled on day 0 of AZD1222 vaccination. The clonotype originates from an adult in good health. DNA of the CDR3: TGTGCCAGTAGTCCCGGAGGGGACAGGGGGAATGGCTACACCTTC. Translating it yields CASSPGGDRGNGYTF. The whole variable domain, remainder taken from reference TRBV19 and TRBJ1-2, is DGGITQSPKYLFRKEGQNVTLSCEQNLNHDAMYWYRQDPGQGLRLIYYSQIVNDFQKGDIAEGYSVSREKKESFPLTVTSAQKNPTAFYLCASSPGGDRGNGYTFGSGTRLTVV.